This TCR beta chain emerged from a study of CD8+CD57+ T cells in acquired aplastic anemia. About the study: Isolated CD4+ and CD8+ cells, once sorted, yielded DNA averaging roughly 3.4 ug.

This clonotype was counted between two and nine times. Genomic DNA served as template for TCR beta VDJ and CDR3 profiling. TCRdb analysed the reads with MiXCR anew, one entry per CDR3 protein. The sample yields 150,000 or so distinct CDR3 sequences, about 45% seen once. The CDR3 is 15 amino acids. The germline V gene encodes CDR1 MNHEY and CDR2 SVGEGT. The germline V and J ends were trimmed by 6 bases and 2 bases, with 17 bases remaining between them. Individuals selected for sequencing had exhibited CD8+CD57+ cell expansion on flow cytometry. Untreated patients provided the blood samples, with no therapy given before sampling.

The sequenced material came from sorted CD4+, CD8+, or CD8+CD57+ T cells (not recorded which) from PBMCs. The rearrangement links TRBV6-2 or TRBV6-3 to TRBJ2-7; D uncertain. This clonotype was obtained from a human donor with aplastic anemia. This CDR3 reads CASSRTLTPPYEQYF. CDR3 nucleotides: TGTGCCAGCAGCCGGACGCTCACTCCCCCCTACGAGCAGTACTTC.